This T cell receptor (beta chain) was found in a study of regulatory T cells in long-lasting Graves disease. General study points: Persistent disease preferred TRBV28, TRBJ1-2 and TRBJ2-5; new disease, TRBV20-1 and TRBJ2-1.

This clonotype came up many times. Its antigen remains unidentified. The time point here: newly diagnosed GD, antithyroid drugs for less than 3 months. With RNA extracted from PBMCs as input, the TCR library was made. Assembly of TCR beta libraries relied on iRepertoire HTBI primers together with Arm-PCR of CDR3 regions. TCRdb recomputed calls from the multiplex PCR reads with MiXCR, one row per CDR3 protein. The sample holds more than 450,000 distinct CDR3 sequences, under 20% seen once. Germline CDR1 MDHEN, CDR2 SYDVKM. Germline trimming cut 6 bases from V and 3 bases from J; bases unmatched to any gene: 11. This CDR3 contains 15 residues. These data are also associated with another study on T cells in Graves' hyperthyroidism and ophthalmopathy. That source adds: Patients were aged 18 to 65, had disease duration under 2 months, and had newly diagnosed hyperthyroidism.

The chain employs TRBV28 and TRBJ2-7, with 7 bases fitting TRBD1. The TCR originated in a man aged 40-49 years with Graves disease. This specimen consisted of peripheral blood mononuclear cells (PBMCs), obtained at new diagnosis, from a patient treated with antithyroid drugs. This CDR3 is CASSFPTGNRYEQYF. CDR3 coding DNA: TGTGCCAGCAGCTTCCCGACAGGGAATCGCTACGAGCAGTACTTC.